This T cell receptor (beta chain) was obtained from a study of T cell responses to AZD1222 COVID-19 vaccine. Findings and limits, study-wide: Among spike-specific TCRs, nearly half reportedly target unmutated variant regions.

Concerning this clone: Its antigen remains unknown.

Trimming pared 5 bases from V and 6 bases from J, leaving 7 bases between. The CDR3 extends over 11 amino acids. The germline V gene has CDR1 SQVTM and CDR2 ANQGSEA. Generated by immunoSEQ multiplex PCR, the TCRdb table keeps only in-frame clones and is missing some. The table records approximately 110,000 clones, about 91% of them present only once. The sequence derives from an adult who received the AZD1222 COVID-19 vaccine. V and J are TRBV29-1 and TRBJ2-2; D possibly corresponds to TRBD1 (5 bases). The sample here was peripheral blood, taken 28 days after the second AZD1222 dose. This CDR3 is CSVRTPGELFF. CDR3 bases: TGCAGCGTTCGGACACCCGGGGAGCTGTTTTTT.